This TCR beta chain was retrieved from a study of persistence of HIV-infected CD4 T cells. This was the immunoSEQ version 4 assay in survey mode. Produced via immunoSEQ multiplex PCR; TCRdb's table is partial and in-frame only. This table holds 25,000 to 35,000 clones, roughly 75% found once. Germline values: CDR1 MDHEN, CDR2 SYDVKM. The V end was cut by 5 bases, the J end by 0 bases, with 14 bases between. This CDR3 has 16 residues. In its sample, this clone was seen a few times. Its antigen is undetermined. The stimulus was lysate of CMV-infected fibroblasts, approximately 9.7 ug/mL. Sorted nonresponding memory CD4+ T cells were CD40L-negative, CD69-negative, CD45RO-high.

This TCR derives from an adult woman with HIV who was CMV-seropositive. V is TRBV28 and J is TRBJ2-1, with D perhaps matching TRBD1 (5 bases). This specimen consisted of CD4+ T cells sorted from PBMCs after approximately 19-hour stimulation, obtained from a patient who received antiretroviral therapy. In DNA, the CDR3 is TGTGCCAGCAGTGGCCAGGGTAGGAGCTCCTACAATGAGCAGTTCTTC. This encodes CASSGQGRSSYNEQFF.